Sequencing of this TCR beta chain was carried out in a study of cytomegalovirus exposure and HLA in healthy donors. This CDR3 spans 15 amino acids. Germline CDR1 is LGHNA and CDR2 is YNFKEQ. V was clipped by 1 base and J by 2 bases; unmatched bases: 1. Primers: 60 Vbeta forward and 13 Jbeta reverse. The table came from immunoSEQ multiplex PCR; TCRdb's copy has only in-frame clones and leaves some out. The table includes around 170,000 clones, around 73% detected once. The specimen sequenced was PBMCs. This TCR was sampled from a male donor in good health and CMV-seronegative. The chain joins TRBV4-2 to TRBJ2-5; TRBD2 aligns across 10 bases. CDR3 in DNA: TGTGCCAGCAGCCAAGCTAGCGGGGGACAAGAGACCCAGTACTTC. This gives the protein CASSQASGGQETQYF.